This T cell receptor (beta chain) was sequenced during a study of blood T cells in healthy people across ages (dated by TCRdb to between 2014 and 2017). Study-level background: Template switching captured roughly one uniquely barcoded TCR beta cDNA molecule per two T cells in model experiments. To track age-related changes in TCR beta repertoire diversity, the study relied on deep sequencing normalized with unique cDNA molecular identifiers. The donors were divided into four age groups: young (average roughly 17 years), middle-aged (about 39), aged (around 67) and long-lived (82). To avoid experimental bias, donors of different ages were distributed randomly across sequencing lanes. Two additional independent replicas of 1 million unique cDNA reads from the same blood draw were analyzed for two donors (one aged 18 to 30 and one aged 80 or older). What the work shows at the level of the full study, not this receptor alone: Bulk unsorted PBMC profiling prevented conclusive comparison of naive and antigen-experienced compartments. Estimates of total diversity from one million sequenced T cells were regarded as lower bounds and underestimates. Observed TCR beta diversity per million T cells fell roughly linearly with age, and a significant reduction was already apparent by age about 43. There was a strong correlation between observed TCR beta diversity and the percentage of naive T cells measured by flow cytometry. Donor CMV infection status was unknown, potentially confounding age-related changes in expanded clonotypes. Compared with the aged group, the long-lived group had more naive CD4+ T cells, fewer expanded clones and increased TCR diversity, a pattern suggesting age selection.

Library preparation employed 5' RACE. Sequencing was performed on an Illumina HiSeq 2500. The second PCR ran for about 7 to 11 cycles and used a J-beta primer mix along with a sample-barcoded 5' primer. A unique molecular identifier was introduced onto each TCR beta cDNA molecule by a template-switch 5' adaptor carrying 12 random nucleotides. Each sample yielded at least 3 million CDR3-containing paired-end reads. First-strand cDNA synthesis was performed from all RNA using the Mint cDNA synthesis kit, with priming by a TRBC-specific oligonucleotide. After uracil-DNA glycosylase treatment, a first 18-cycle PCR used universal primers M1SS and BC2_uni_R on all cDNA. Regarding the original processing steps: Each sample was normalized by randomly selecting 1 million high-quality reads, each carrying a distinct molecular identifier. Instead of being binned into consensus sequences, reads with shared molecular identifiers were discarded. MiTCR, set to a Q25 quality threshold and the strictest error-elimination algorithm, was used for CDR3 identification, clonotype clustering and error correction. A nonparametric unseen species model using Euler transformation provided a lower-bound estimate of total TCR beta diversity. TCRdb took the public reads, trimmed them with fastp at Q25, ran MiXCR for clone calling and kept in-frame beta chains. Entries are consolidated by CDR3 protein sequence, retaining the most common genes and DNA. In this record, the V and J calls reflect TCRdb's handling and not the investigators' own analysis. Here the sample has 1.6 million or so distinct CDR3 sequences; around 35% occur a single time. The ten largest clones add up to 10% to 12% of the sample.

V loses 0 bases, J loses 4 bases, and the germline ends lie 13 bases apart. The CDR3 measures 16 amino acids from cysteine to phenylalanine. Only the CDR3 DNA is retained, 48 bases long and in frame from the first base. The germline V gene (reference sequence) specifies LGHDT as CDR1 and YNNKEL as CDR2. Notes on this clonotype: The antigen it binds to is not known. No much larger clone is present one base from it, and per-base qualities are unavailable.

The roughly 39 donors, aged about 6 to 100 years, were systemically healthy Caucasian individuals from Russia. Each donor gave approximately 10 milliliters of peripheral blood, collected into EDTA-treated Vacutainer tubes. Ficoll-Paque density-gradient centrifugation was used to isolate PBMCs, with at least 6.5 million per sample. Trizol reagent was used to extract total RNA from the PBMCs, yielding at least 6 micrograms per sample. The percentages of naive CD45RAhigh/CD27high T cells were determined by flow cytometry on a PBMC aliquot from every donor. This chain joins TRBV3-1 to TRBJ2-1; the D gene is perhaps TRBD2, on 6 matching bases. The sequencing input was blood. The origin of this receptor is a woman aged 25 to 39 in good health. The CDR3 in this case is CASSQDRSGPYNEQFF. The DNA reads as follows: TGTGCCAGCAGCCAAGACCGTAGCGGACCGTACAATGAGCAGTTCTTC.